The 5 T cell receptor beta chains below all came from one sample that was sequenced in a study of T-cell reconstitution after alpha-beta-depleted transplantation in children. TCRbeta library construction was performed incorporating unique molecular identifiers. A single record per CDR3 protein comes from TCRdb applying MiXCR to the PCR reads. The repertoire holds 700,000 or so distinct CDR3 sequences, around 13% seen once, with approximately 0.8% in the top ten. Specimen: PBMCs, collected before TCRalphabeta/CD19-depleted stem cell transplant. Receptors were obtained from a girl aged 2-10 years with congenital amegakaryocytic thrombocytopenia, due to receive a stem cell transplant.

This clonotype was seen many times. The chain joins TRBV29-1 to TRBJ2-7; TRBD1 is a possible D gene (5 bases). The CDR3 has 12 residues. Trimming pared 8 bases from V and 1 base from J, leaving 12 bases between. CDR1 and CDR2 (germline): SQVTM, ANQGSEA. The CDR3 DNA reads TGCAGCCACGTTGACAGTTCCTACGAGCAGTACTTC. This sequence encodes CSHVDSSYEQYF.

The table lists this clonotype with a few counts. The J gene is TRBJ1-4, the V gene TRBV24-1; maybe TRBD1 (5 bases). The CDR3 extends over 13 amino acids. V lost 2 bases and J lost 7, with 7 bases in between. Germline V gene data show CDR1 as KGHDR and CDR2 as SFDVKD. DNA for the CDR3: TGTGCCACCAGTGATTCCGGGGGTGAAAAACTGTTTTTT. As protein: CATSDSGGEKLFF.

As to this clonotype: A much larger clone differs from this one at a single base, so this may be a read error. The chain uses TRBV7-9 and TRBJ2-2; TRBD1 or TRBD2 may be the D gene (5 bases each). Between the trimmed V and J ends, which lost 4 bases and 4 bases, there was a span of 7 bases. The length of the CDR3 is 13 residues. The germline CDR1 and CDR2 sequences are SEHNR and FQNEAQ (reference sequence). CDR3 amino acids: CASSWDLTGELFF. The CDR3 coding sequence is TGTGCCAGCAGCTGGGACCTCACCGGGGAGCTGTTTTTT.

This clonotype was recorded at least ten times. One end of the junction is discordant with germline, which a read error may explain. The chain has TRBV20-1 and TRBJ2-5; tentatively, D is TRBD1 (6 bases). The CDR3 runs 13 residues. Germline CDR1 and CDR2: DFQATT and SNEGSKA (reference sequence). The CDR3 loop is CSAGETGRETQYF. CDR3 nucleotide sequence: TGCAGTGCTGGAGAGACAGGAAGAGAGACCCAGTACTTC.

The rearrangement uses TRBV7-9 and TRBJ1-1; possibly TRBD1 for D (5 bases). This CDR3 comprises 13 residues. V was clipped by 0 bases and J by 6 bases, with 8 bases between them. Germline lookup yields CDR1 SEHNR and CDR2 FQNEAQ (reference sequence). The CDR3 nucleotides read TGTGCCAGCAGCTTAGCGTCGGGGGCTGAAGCTTTCTTT. Translation gives CASSLASGAEAFF. Filled out from reference TRBV7-9 and TRBJ1-1, the complete variable domain reads DTGVSQNPRHKITKRGQNVTFRCDPISEHNRLYWYRQTLGQGPEFLTYFQNEAQLEKSRLLSDRFSAERPKGSFSTLEIQRTEQGDSAMYLCASSLASGAEAFFGQGTRLTVV.